The entry that follows covers one T cell receptor (beta chain) sequence. The data were taken from a study of radiation and T cells in renal cell carcinoma. This table comes from immunoSEQ multiplex PCR, and its TCRdb copy is limited to in-frame clones, with some not included. The data contain roughly 82,000 clones, roughly nine tenths of them singletons. Time point in this sample: blood 4 weeks post-SBRT, at nephrectomy. Indicated treatment: 15 Gy SBRT to primary tumor, nephrectomy 4 weeks later. Germline V gives CDR1 SGHRS, CDR2 YFSETQ. CDR3 length: 14 residues. Trimming took off 0 bases at V and 0 bases at J, with 6 bases between the two ends.

J is TRBJ1-1 and V is TRBV5-1; D unclear. The clonotype originates from a woman aged 70-85 years with renal cell carcinoma. The sample here was blood, taken from a patient whose treatment included radiotherapy and nephrectomy. CDR3: CASSLGAMNTEAFF. The CDR3 bases are TGCGCCAGCAGCTTGGGTGCCATGAACACTGAAGCTTTCTTT. The whole variable domain, filled in from reference TRBV5-1 and TRBJ1-1, reads KAGVTQTPRYLIKTRGQQVTLSCSPISGHRSVSWYQQTPGQGLQFLFEYFSETQRNKGNFPGRFSGRQFSNSRSEMNVSTLELGDSALYLCASSLGAMNTEAFFGQGTRLTVV.